This record covers a single TCR beta chain. This CDR3 is built from 15 residues. V trimming: 4 bases; J trimming: 5 bases; junction bases outside the gene matches: 6. Germline V gives CDR1 SGHRS, CDR2 YFSETQ. The sample belongs to a study of blood T cell repertoires in COVID-19. This table comes from immunoSEQ multiplex PCR, and its TCRdb copy is limited to in-frame clones, with some not included. The table has approximately 16,000 clones, about 89% seen once. The J gene is TRBJ1-4, the V gene TRBV5-1; 9 bases are a match to TRBD1. The sample comprised peripheral blood. This TCR derives from a woman between 65 and 79 years old in a cohort sampled during active or convalescent COVID-19. Here the CDR3 reads CASSGGQGLNEKLFF. CDR3 coding DNA: TGCGCCAGCAGCGGAGGACAGGGGTTAAATGAAAAACTGTTTTTT.